These 3 T cell receptor beta chains came from one sample sequenced in a study of blood T cell repertoires in COVID-19. TCRdb's copy holds only in-frame clones and misses some; the assay was immunoSEQ multiplex PCR. Of about 270,000 clones in the sample, 85% to 90% are singletons; the top ten hold about 4%. Sequencing was performed on PBMCs or T cells enriched from blood (not recorded which). All receptors derive from a woman aged 25 to 39 with acute COVID-19.

The genes are TRBV10-3 and TRBJ1-5, with a possible D match to TRBD1 (5 bases). V lost 10 bases and J 2 bases, leaving 12 bases between the germline ends. Germline loops: CDR1 ENHRY, CDR2 SYGVKD. This CDR3 region has 13 residues. The CDR3 sequence is CATRGEGNQPQHF. The CDR3 nucleotides are TGTGCCACTCGGGGGGAGGGCAATCAGCCCCAGCATTTT.

The chain employs TRBV18 and TRBJ2-7; a possible D gene is TRBD1 (5 bases). Trimming removed 3 bases from V and 0 bases from J, with 12 bases in between. This CDR3 spans 15 amino acids. The V gene's germline CDR1 is KGHSH and CDR2 LQKENI. CDR3 sequence reads: CASSPGGASSYEQYF. The DNA of the CDR3 is TGTGCCAGCTCACCGGGTGGGGCGAGCTCCTACGAGCAGTACTTC.

This clone was seen more than once but under ten times. The CDR3 loop reads CASSLAVSYEQYF. The CDR3 DNA reads as TGTGCCAGCAGCCTAGCGGTCTCCTACGAGCAGTACTTC. The chain recombines TRBV2 with TRBJ2-7; 7 nucleotides agree with TRBD2. J gave up 0 bases and V 6 bases, and 2 bases lay outside the gene matches. Looked up from germline, CDR1 is SNHLY and CDR2 is FYNNEI. The CDR3 sequence is 13 residues long.